A single T cell receptor (beta chain) is shown here with its context. This record belongs to a study of cytomegalovirus exposure and HLA in healthy donors. Study summary: The same platform was used for the 110 or so validation repertoires as for the approximately 630 first-cohort repertoires, as reported in a later analysis.

Trimming at V came to 3 bases and at J to 4 bases, leaving 15 bases not matched to a gene. CDR3 size: 17 residues. Germline V gene sequence: CDR1 LNHDA, CDR2 SQIVND (reference sequence). Sequenced by immunoSEQ multiplex PCR; TCRdb stores in-frame clones only, minus some. Counted here are about 130,000 clones, more than 95% occurring once; the ten biggest clones make up 1.5% to 2%. The sequencing sample was made of PBMCs. The clonotype comes from a man between 18 and 35 years old in good health and CMV-seronegative. The gene calls are TRBV19 and TRBJ2-7; 7 bases are a match to TRBD1. This chain's CDR3 is CASSIPRTGTENYEQYF. CDR3 bases: TGTGCCAGTAGTATCCCCCGCACCGGGACAGAGAATTACGAGCAGTACTTC.